The 23 T cell receptor beta chains in this list originate from one sample, sequenced in a study of blood T cell repertoires in COVID-19. This table comes from immunoSEQ multiplex PCR, and its TCRdb copy is limited to in-frame clones, with some not included. Of about 200,000 clones listed, around 84% are singletons. Sequencing was carried out using peripheral blood. These receptors all stem from a man between 60 and 75 years old with acute or convalescent COVID-19.

CDR3 in amino acids: CASSRTRDRGYEQYF. For the CDR3, the DNA is TGTGCCAGCAGCCGAACCCGGGACAGAGGCTACGAGCAGTACTTC. The rearrangement uses TRBV11-2 and TRBJ2-7; 7 bases match TRBD1. The CDR3 extends over 15 amino acids. V shed 5 bases, J shed 3 bases, and the junction held 10 bases outside the gene matches. Germline lookup yields CDR1 SGHAT and CDR2 FQNNGV.

The CDR3 DNA reads TGTGCCAGCAGTTTATCGTGGGGGACAGGGGAAAACATTCAGTACTTC. Translating it yields CASSLSWGTGENIQYF. The chain uses TRBV27 and TRBJ2-4; 10 bases fit TRBD1. Trimming took 0 bases from V and 5 from J; bases not matched to a gene: 4. CDR3 size: 16 residues. CDR1 and CDR2 from the germline V gene are MNHEY and SMNVEV (reference sequence).

The V gene is TRBV5-1, the J gene TRBJ1-2; TRBD1 agrees at 8 bases. CDR1 and CDR2 (germline): SGHRS, YFSETQ. CDR3 size: 13 residues. The V gene end was trimmed by 1 base and the J gene end by 11 bases; junction bases not matched to a gene: 7. CDR3 sequence (DNA): TGCGCCAGCAGCTTGACGAACAGGGGGTTATACACCTTC. The encoded protein is CASSLTNRGLYTF.

This clone has just one count. The chain recombines TRBV3-1 (or the pseudogene TRBV3-2) with TRBJ1-2, with TRBD1 as a possible D gene (6 bases). Trimming stripped 1 base from V and 4 bases from J, with 13 bases between. Germline V gene lookup returns CDR1 LGHDT and CDR2 YNNKEL (reference sequence). CDR3 length: 15 amino acids. CDR3 sequence: CASSQGRGRGYGYTF. The CDR3, as DNA: TGTGCCAGCAGCCAAGGGCGGGGGCGCGGCTATGGCTACACCTTC.

J is TRBJ1-6 and V is TRBV4-3, with 10 bases lining up with TRBD1. The CDR3 is made up of 17 amino acids. Germline assignment: CDR1 LGHNA and CDR2 YSLEER. V dropped 0 bases and J dropped 7; count of bases not matched to a gene: 6. The CDR3: CASSQDPGTGENSPLHF. The CDR3 region has the DNA TGCGCCAGCAGCCAAGATCCAGGGACAGGGGAGAATTCACCCCTCCACTTT.

This chain connects TRBV27 to TRBJ2-1, with 11 bases matching TRBD1. The length of the CDR3 is 16 residues. Germline CDR1 MNHEY, CDR2 SMNVEV (reference sequence). V dropped 2 bases and J dropped 8; count of bases not matched to a gene: 8. As DNA, the CDR3 is TGTGCCAGCAGTTTAGACGGGACAGGGGGTTTCTATGAGCAGTTCTTC. The encoded protein is CASSLDGTGGFYEQFF.

This chain uses TRBV5-4 with TRBJ2-7; TRBD2 aligns across 7 bases. CDR1 and CDR2 from the germline V gene are SGHNT and YYREEE (reference sequence). The CDR3 totals 13 residues. Trimming took 3 bases from V and 5 from J; bases not matched to a gene: 5. For the CDR3, the DNA is TGTGCCAGCAGCTCCGGGAGGCCCCACGAGCAGTACTTC. This codes for CASSSGRPHEQYF.

This chain connects TRBV21-1 to TRBJ1-3; the table's D call of TRBD1 was not tested on the DNA. TRBV21-1 is described as a pseudogene. The length of the CDR3 is 17 residues. The CDR3 sequence is CASSKNRGDSSGNTIYF. In DNA, the CDR3 is TGTGCCAGCAGCAAAAACAGGGGGGACAGCTCTGGAAACACCATATATTTT.

The V gene is TRBV7-2, the J gene TRBJ1-1, with unresolved D. Trimming left V 5 bases short and J 3 bases short, with 16 bases between. CDR1 and CDR2 from the germline V gene are SGHTA and FQGNSA. The length of the CDR3 is 15 residues. CDR3 loop: CASSPRFWVDTEAFF. CDR3 nucleotide sequence: TGTGCCAGCAGCCCCAGGTTTTGGGTGGACACTGAAGCTTTCTTT.

The rearrangement joins TRBV21-1 to TRBJ2-3; the D call in the table, TRBD2, was not verified against the DNA. TRBV21-1 represents a pseudogene. The CDR3 covers 17 residues. CDR3 loop: CASSIGGAGGNTDTQYF. For the CDR3, the DNA is TGTGCCAGCAGCATCGGAGGAGCGGGGGGCAACACAGATACGCAGTATTTT.

V and J are TRBV2 and TRBJ1-1; maybe TRBD1 (6 bases). Germline lookup yields CDR1 SNHLY and CDR2 FYNNEI. V gave up 7 bases and J gave up 1 base, with 10 bases separating them. The CDR3 contains 13 residues. In DNA form, the CDR3 reads TGTGCCAGCATTAGGACAGAGAACACTGAAGCTTTCTTT. Its translation is CASIRTENTEAFF. Supplemented by reference TRBV2 and TRBJ1-1, the full variable domain reads EPEVTQTPSHQVTQMGQEVILRCVPISNHLYFYWYRQILGQKVEFLVSFYNNEISEKSEIFDDQFSVERPDGSNFTLKIRSTKLEDSAMYFCASIRTENTEAFFGQGTRLTVV.

The V gene is TRBV25-1, the J gene TRBJ2-7, with D perhaps TRBD1 (6 bases). Germline CDR1 MGHDK, CDR2 SYGVNS. CDR3 length: 15 amino acids. V lost 4 bases and J lost 3, with 16 bases in between. CDR3 in DNA: TGTGCCAGCAGTGCTGGACAGTCCAACGGCTACGAGCAGTACTTC. This gives the protein CASSAGQSNGYEQYF.

The chain carries TRBV19 and TRBJ2-7; 8 bases are shared with TRBD1. The CDR3 runs 15 residues. Germline CDR1 LNHDA, CDR2 SQIVND (reference sequence). V trimming: 4 bases; J trimming: 5 bases; junction bases outside the gene matches: 10. Here the CDR3 DNA reads TGTGCCAGTAGTACCCAATCCAGGGGGCCCCACGAGCAGTACTTC. It yields the protein CASSTQSRGPHEQYF.

Of note for this clone: The sample carries other DNA sequences with the same CDR3. The chain links TRBV18 to TRBJ2-5, with 8 positions matching TRBD1. The CDR3 consists of 13 residues. The junction had 1 base not matched to a gene; V was cut back by 3 bases and J by 4 bases. CDR1 and CDR2 from the germline V gene are KGHSH and LQKENI. CDR3 in DNA: TGTGCCAGCTCACCCGGACAGGGAGAGACCCAGTACTTC. This gives the protein CASSPGQGETQYF.

The chain couples TRBV11-2 to TRBJ2-2, with no clear D. Trimming cost V 4 bases and J 3 bases, with 6 bases left between them. Germline loops: CDR1 SGHAT, CDR2 FQNNGV. CDR3 length: 13 residues. The CDR3 bases are TGTGCCAGCAGCTCAACTTACACCGGGGAGCTGTTTTTT. Amino acids: CASSSTYTGELFF.

J is TRBJ2-7 and V is TRBV5-1, with D perhaps TRBD1 (6 bases). Trimming removed 6 bases from V and 0 bases from J, with 13 bases in between. The CDR3 extends over 14 amino acids. Germline V CDR1 and CDR2: SGHRS, YFSETQ. In DNA, the CDR3 is TGCGCCAGCAAAAACAGGGAAGGCTCCTACGAGCAGTACTTC. Translation gives CASKNREGSYEQYF.

The rearrangement joins TRBV7-8 to TRBJ2-7; D is unclear. The CDR3 is made up of 12 amino acids. Germline CDR1 reads SGHVS; CDR2 reads FQNEAQ. Trimming shortened V by 0 bases and J by 6 bases, and 6 bases separated the two germline ends. In DNA form, the CDR3 reads TGTGCCAGCAGCTTAGCTTCGGGCGAGCAGTACTTC. Translating it yields CASSLASGEQYF.

This clone is medium-sized by share. The rearrangement links TRBV5-4 to TRBJ2-7; D unresolved. The CDR3 consists of 14 residues. Trimming removed 4 bases from V and 0 bases from J, with 11 bases in between. Germline V CDR1 and CDR2: SGHNT, YYREEE (reference sequence). The CDR3 DNA reads as TGTGCCAGCAGCCGCCTTTTCAGCTCCTACGAGCAGTACTTC. Translated: CASSRLFSSYEQYF.

The J gene is TRBJ2-7, the V gene TRBV5-6; 13 nucleotides match TRBD2. This CDR3 comprises 19 residues. Trimming cost V 4 bases and J 0 bases; bases outside gene matches: 13. Germline assignment: CDR1 SGHDT and CDR2 YYEEEE. The CDR3 is CASSLSPGLAGYSSYEQYF. CDR3 DNA: TGTGCCAGCAGCCTTTCTCCGGGACTAGCGGGGTATAGCTCCTACGAGCAGTACTTC. Variable domain in full (rest from reference TRBV5-6 and TRBJ2-7): DAGVTQSPTHLIKTRGQQVTLRCSPKSGHDTVSWYQQALGQGPQFIFQYYEEEERQRGNFPDRFSGHQFPNYSSELNVNALLLGDSALYLCASSLSPGLAGYSSYEQYFGPGTRLTVT.

The rearrangement links TRBV5-4 to TRBJ1-2; 8 bases match TRBD1. Germline CDR1 SGHNT, CDR2 YYREEE (reference sequence). The CDR3 has 15 amino acids. J was trimmed by 7 bases and V by 3 bases; bases with no gene match: 11. CDR3 residues: CASSSRRQGRGGYTF. CDR3 DNA sequence: TGTGCCAGCAGCTCCCGGCGACAGGGGAGGGGTGGCTACACCTTC.

V and J are TRBV2 and TRBJ1-5; tentatively, D is TRBD1 (6 bases). The germline V gene has CDR1 SNHLY and CDR2 FYNNEI. Trimming removed 6 bases at V and 5 bases at J, with 11 bases between. The CDR3 has 13 amino acids. CDR3 region: CASRPGVYQPQHF. For the CDR3, the DNA is TGTGCCAGCAGGCCAGGGGTTTATCAGCCCCAGCATTTT.

The rearrangement uses TRBV6-5 and TRBJ1-1, with D perhaps TRBD1 (5 bases). Germline values: CDR1 MNHEY, CDR2 SVGAGI. V lost 10 bases, J lost 3 bases, and 18 bases lay in between. CDR3 length: 14 residues. Here the CDR3 DNA reads TGTGCCATCGTCCTATGGGGGGGGTACACTGAAGCTTTCTTT. Amino acids: CAIVLWGGYTEAFF.

V usage is TRBV19 and J usage is TRBJ2-7; possible D gene TRBD1, 5 bases. This CDR3 has 14 amino acids. CDR1 is LNHDA, CDR2 SQIVND, per germline (reference sequence). The V end lost 5 bases, the J end lost 0 bases, and 11 bases lay between the germline ends. CDR3 nucleotides: TGTGCCAGTAGTCCCAGACAGAGCTCCTACGAGCAGTACTTC. Translated: CASSPRQSSYEQYF.